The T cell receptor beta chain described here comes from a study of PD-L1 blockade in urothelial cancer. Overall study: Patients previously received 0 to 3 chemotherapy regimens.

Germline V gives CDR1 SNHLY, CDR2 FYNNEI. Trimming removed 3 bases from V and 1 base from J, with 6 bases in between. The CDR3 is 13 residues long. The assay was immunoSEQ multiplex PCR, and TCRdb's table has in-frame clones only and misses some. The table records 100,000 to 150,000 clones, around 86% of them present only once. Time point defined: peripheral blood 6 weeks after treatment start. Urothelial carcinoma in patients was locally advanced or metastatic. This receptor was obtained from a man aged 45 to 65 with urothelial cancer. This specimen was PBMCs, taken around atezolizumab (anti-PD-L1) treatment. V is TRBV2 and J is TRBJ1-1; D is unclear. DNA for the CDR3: TGTGCCAGCAGTGAGGGCAGGAACACTGAAGCTTTCTTT. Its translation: CASSEGRNTEAFF.